The 29 T cell receptor beta chains reported below all come from one sample, sequenced in a study of T cell responses to AZD1222 COVID-19 vaccine. Data came from immunoSEQ multiplex PCR; TCRdb stores just in-frame clones and leaves some out. The sample lists 120,000 to 150,000 clones, 70% to 90% seen once, with about 4.9% in the top ten. Sequenced material: peripheral blood, taken 28 days after the second AZD1222 dose. These receptors all stem from an adult who received the AZD1222 COVID-19 vaccine.

This chain connects TRBV7-9 to TRBJ2-7; D is perhaps TRBD1 (5 bases). The CDR3 has 13 amino acids. Germline V gene sequence: CDR1 SEHNR, CDR2 FQNEAQ (reference sequence). V was cut by 7 bases and J by 2 bases, with 12 bases left in between. For the CDR3, the DNA is TGTGCCAGCACCTCCCAGGGTACCTACGAGCAGTACTTC. It codes for CASTSQGTYEQYF. Complete variable domain (other parts from reference TRBV7-9 and TRBJ2-7): DTGVSQNPRHKITKRGQNVTFRCDPISEHNRLYWYRQTLGQGPEFLTYFQNEAQLEKSRLLSDRFSAERPKGSFSTLEIQRTEQGDSAMYLCASTSQGTYEQYFGPGTRLTVT.

CDR3 protein: CASSIGPPGYTYEQYF. CDR3 DNA: TGTGCCAGTAGTATCGGCCCCCCAGGGTATACCTACGAGCAGTACTTC. The chain is built from TRBV19 and TRBJ2-7, with D perhaps TRBD1 (5 bases). The germline CDR1 and CDR2 sequences are LNHDA and SQIVND (reference sequence). The CDR3 consists of 16 residues. Trimming took 3 bases from V and 2 from J, leaving 17 bases between them.

The chain uses TRBV10-3 and TRBJ1-2; D is unclear. Germline V lookup: CDR1 ENHRY, CDR2 SYGVKD. The CDR3 loop spans 12 amino acids. V was trimmed by 2 bases and J by 8 bases, leaving 9 bases between them. The CDR3 protein is CAISENGSGYTF. DNA of the CDR3: TGTGCCATCAGTGAGAACGGAAGCGGCTACACCTTC.

Comment on this clone: Additional DNA sequences in this sample encode the identical CDR3. This chain joins TRBV5-1 and TRBJ1-2; a weak D match, TRBD1 (5 bases). The ends were cut back, 0 bases at V and 3 bases at J, with 6 bases in the middle. Germline CDR1 SGHRS, CDR2 YFSETQ. The length of the CDR3 is 13 residues. CDR3 loop: CASSLVGDYGYTF. The CDR3 DNA follows: TGCGCCAGCAGCTTGGTGGGGGACTATGGCTACACCTTC.

The V call is TRBV24-1, the J call TRBJ2-7; D is perhaps TRBD1 (6 bases). CDR1 KGHDR and CDR2 SFDVKD come from the germline V gene. Trimming pared 2 bases from V and 3 bases from J, leaving 13 bases between. CDR3 size: 15 residues. The chain's CDR3 is CATSDSTRTDYEQYF. The CDR3 DNA reads as TGTGCCACCAGTGATTCCACCCGGACAGACTACGAGCAGTACTTC.

V usage is TRBV10-3 and J usage is TRBJ1-1, with D possibly TRBD1 on 5 matching bases. Germline-derived CDR1 and CDR2 are ENHRY and SYGVKD. The germline V and J ends were trimmed by 6 bases and 1 base, with 12 bases remaining between them. The CDR3 is 14 amino acids. CDR3 bases: TGTGCCATCAGCGTGTCGCAGGGGAACACTGAAGCTTTCTTT. It encodes CAISVSQGNTEAFF.

Notes on this clone: The junction does not match germline at one end; this may be a read error. The genes are TRBV5-1 and TRBJ1-4; D is unresolved. The CDR3 has 14 amino acids. Germline V gene sequence: CDR1 SGHRS, CDR2 YFSETQ. CDR3 nucleotides: TGCGCCAGCAGCTTGCCGGCAACTGATGAAAAACTGTTTTTT. It is translated as CASSLPATDEKLFF.

This clone showed up just once. The CDR3 region has the DNA TGTGCCAGCAGGGACAGGAATAATTCACCCCTCCACTTT. This encodes CASRDRNNSPLHF. The gene calls are TRBV28 and TRBJ1-6, with TRBD1 matching 7 bases. J lost 5 bases, V lost 6 bases, and 1 base had no gene match. Germline V lookup: CDR1 MDHEN, CDR2 SYDVKM. The CDR3 extends over 13 amino acids.

This sequence joins TRBV27 and TRBJ1-2; no reliable D call. The CDR3 is made up of 13 amino acids. Trimming took 3 bases from V and 4 from J, leaving 9 bases between them. Looked up from germline, CDR1 is MNHEY and CDR2 is SMNVEV (reference sequence). The CDR3: CASSLGLSYGYTF. For the CDR3, the DNA is TGTGCCAGCAGTTTGGGTTTGAGCTATGGCTACACCTTC.

The gene calls are TRBV14 and TRBJ1-1; perhaps TRBD1 as D (6 bases). CDR3 length: 13 amino acids. Trimming stripped 9 bases from V and 1 base from J, with 12 bases between. Per the germline V gene, CDR1 is SGHDN and CDR2 is FVKESK. As DNA, the CDR3 is TGTGCCAGTCATAACAGGGAGAACACTGAAGCTTTCTTT. This codes for CASHNRENTEAFF. The full variable domain, its missing parts supplied by reference TRBV14 and TRBJ1-1, is EAGVTQFPSHSVIEKGQTVTLRCDPISGHDNLYWYRRVMGKEIKFLLHFVKESKQDESGMPNNRFLAERTGGTYSTLKVQPAELEDSGVYFCASHNRENTEAFFGQGTRLTVV.

This chain joins TRBV19 and TRBJ2-3; 10 bases are shared with TRBD1. V lost 5 bases, J lost 3 bases, and 5 bases stayed unmatched. The germline gives CDR1 LNHDA, CDR2 SQIVND (reference sequence). The CDR3 spans 15 residues. CDR3 DNA sequence: TGTGCCAGTAGTCGGACAGGGGGGGAGACAGATACGCAGTATTTT. Its translation: CASSRTGGETDTQYF.

This clone appeared once. This chain joins TRBV4-2 and TRBJ2-1, with D uncertain. This CDR3 spans 12 amino acids. Germline CDR1 is LGHNA and CDR2 is YNFKEQ. Trimming cost V 4 bases and J 8 bases, with 9 bases left between them. CDR3 sequence: CASSLTGYEQFF. Written as DNA, the CDR3 is TGTGCCAGCAGCCTCACCGGGTATGAGCAGTTCTTC.

This chain joins TRBV2 and TRBJ1-1; TRBD1 aligns across 7 bases. CDR1 and CDR2 from the germline V gene are SNHLY and FYNNEI. This CDR3 has 14 amino acids. V was clipped by 8 bases and J by 2 bases; unmatched bases: 8. CDR3 bases: TGTGCCAGCTCCCAACAGGGGATCAACACTGAAGCTTTCTTT. This sequence encodes CASSQQGINTEAFF.

This CDR3 reads CASRKDRTGDTHGYTF. The CDR3 DNA sequence: TGTGCCAGCCGCAAAGATCGGACAGGGGATACCCATGGCTACACCTTC. The V gene is TRBV6-6, the J gene TRBJ1-2, with 9 bases lining up with TRBD1. The CDR3 spans 16 residues. Germline CDR1 is MNHNY and CDR2 is SVGAGI (reference sequence). V was clipped by 8 bases and J by 6 bases; unmatched bases: 16.

The chain has TRBV24-1 and TRBJ2-1; no reliable D call. Germline V gives CDR1 KGHDR, CDR2 SFDVKD. The germline V and J ends were trimmed by 0 bases and 2 bases, with 4 bases remaining between them. The CDR3 is 14 residues long. CDR3 DNA: TGTGCCACCAGTGATTTGACCCCCTACAATGAGCAGTTCTTC. As protein: CATSDLTPYNEQFF.

A note on this clone: The sample carries other DNA sequences with the same CDR3. The V gene is TRBV18, the J gene TRBJ1-5; D uncertain. The germline CDR1 and CDR2 sequences are KGHSH and LQKENI. Between the trimmed V and J ends, which lost 2 bases and 4 bases, there was a span of 6 bases. The CDR3 extends over 13 amino acids. The chain's CDR3 is CASSPDRNQPQHF. The CDR3 bases are TGTGCCAGCTCACCAGACCGGAATCAGCCCCAGCATTTT.

This clone occurred once. This rearrangement joins TRBV28 to TRBJ1-1; D is unresolved. Germline CDR1 reads MDHEN; CDR2 reads SYDVKM. The CDR3 covers 16 residues. The V and J ends lost 5 bases and 0 bases respectively, with 16 bases between them. The CDR3 reads CASSALSLGLNTEAFF. In DNA, the CDR3 is TGTGCCAGCAGTGCCCTGAGCTTGGGGTTGAACACTGAAGCTTTCTTT.

The chain uses TRBV2 and TRBJ2-5; 10 nucleotides agree with TRBD1. Germline V CDR1 and CDR2: SNHLY, FYNNEI. The CDR3 totals 19 residues. V shed 5 bases, J shed 1 base, and the junction held 16 bases outside the gene matches. CDR3 sequence (DNA): TGTGCCAGCAGTCCGGGACAGGGGCGGGGAAGCGGGACCCAAGAGACCCAGTACTTC. It encodes CASSPGQGRGSGTQETQYF.

The gene calls are TRBV5-1 and TRBJ2-1; 7 bases match TRBD1. The V and J ends lost 5 bases and 3 bases, in that order; junction bases with no gene match: 2. The length of the CDR3 is 13 residues. Germline values: CDR1 SGHRS, CDR2 YFSETQ. CDR3 loop: CASSWDSYNEQFF. CDR3 sequence (DNA): TGCGCCAGCAGTTGGGACAGCTACAATGAGCAGTTCTTC.

The V gene is TRBV20-1, the J gene TRBJ1-1, with TRBD1 as a possible D gene (5 bases). The CDR3 spans 11 residues. Looked up from germline, CDR1 is DFQATT and CDR2 is SNEGSKA (reference sequence). V was pared by 4 bases and J by 11 bases, with 14 bases between. The CDR3 is CSAKSGLGAFF. For the CDR3, the DNA is TGCAGTGCTAAGTCAGGGCTTGGGGCTTTCTTT.

V and J are TRBV5-8 and TRBJ2-7, with 10 nucleotides matching TRBD1. CDR1 SGHTS and CDR2 YDEGEE come from the germline V gene. This CDR3 has 14 amino acids. V shed 0 bases and J 6 bases; nucleotides not matched to a gene: 3. CDR3 bases: TGTGCCAGCAGCTTGGGACAGGGGGCGGCCGAGCAGTACTTC. Protein sequence: CASSLGQGAAEQYF.

The chain joins TRBV27 to TRBJ1-5, with D perhaps matching TRBD1 (5 bases). The CDR3 totals 13 residues. V lost 8 bases and J 1 base, leaving 9 bases between the germline ends. CDR1 is MNHEY and CDR2 is SMNVEV in the germline V gene (reference sequence). The CDR3 reads CASGGGSNQPQHF. For the CDR3, the DNA is TGTGCCAGCGGGGGGGGGAGCAATCAGCCCCAGCATTTT.

This clone was counted once. The chain joins TRBV5-4 to TRBJ1-5; no clear D. The germline V gene encodes CDR1 SGHNT and CDR2 YYREEE (reference sequence). Trimming removed 0 bases from V and 2 bases from J, with 9 bases in between. This CDR3 is built from 15 residues. The CDR3 here is CASSLGLGGNQPQHF. DNA for the CDR3: TGTGCCAGCAGCTTGGGGTTGGGTGGCAATCAGCCCCAGCATTTT.

This rearrangement joins TRBV19 to TRBJ1-2, with a possible D match to TRBD1 (5 bases). Germline V gene sequence: CDR1 LNHDA, CDR2 SQIVND (reference sequence). Trimming left V 5 bases short and J 2 bases short, with 18 bases between. CDR3 size: 16 residues. The CDR3 DNA follows: TGTGCCAGTAGTGCGGGACGGGGCTTATCCAACTATGGCTACACCTTC. It yields the protein CASSAGRGLSNYGYTF.

The chain combines TRBV27 with TRBJ2-7, with 10 positions matching TRBD2. Germline V lookup: CDR1 MNHEY, CDR2 SMNVEV (reference sequence). V lost 10 bases, J lost 2 bases, and 5 bases stayed unmatched. This CDR3 is built from 13 residues. The CDR3 nucleotides are TGTGCCACCAGGACTAGCGGAACCTACGAGCAGTACTTC. This sequence encodes CATRTSGTYEQYF.

This clone was counted a single time. The V call is TRBV19, the J call TRBJ1-5; 7 bases fit TRBD1. Germline V lookup: CDR1 LNHDA, CDR2 SQIVND (reference sequence). This CDR3 is built from 15 residues. V was pared by 4 bases and J by 2 bases, with 5 bases of the junction left unmatched. The CDR3, as DNA: TGTGCCAGTAGTAGAGGGGGCGTTGGCAATCAGCCCCAGCATTTT. Translated: CASSRGGVGNQPQHF.

The chain uses TRBV7-8 and TRBJ1-4; D unresolved. The length of the CDR3 is 16 residues. Germline values: CDR1 SGHVS, CDR2 FQNEAQ. The germline V and J ends were trimmed by 2 bases and 3 bases, with 13 bases remaining between them. The CDR3 nucleotides are TGTGCCAGCAGCTTATTGGATACGTCGGCTAATGAAAAACTGTTTTTT. It codes for CASSLLDTSANEKLFF. Variable domain in full (rest from reference TRBV7-8 and TRBJ1-4): GAGVSQSPRYKVAKRGQDVALRCDPISGHVSLFWYQQALGQGPEFLTYFQNEAQLDKSGLPSDRFFAERPEGSVSTLKIQRTQQEDSAVYLCASSLLDTSANEKLFFGSGTQLSVL.

The chain uses TRBV7-9 and TRBJ1-2; D call uncertain. The V end was cut by 2 bases, the J end by 0 bases, with 4 bases between. Germline V gene lookup returns CDR1 SEHNR and CDR2 FQNEAQ (reference sequence). This CDR3 spans 13 amino acids. The chain's CDR3 is CASSLSANYGYTF. The CDR3 DNA reads TGTGCCAGCAGCTTATCGGCTAACTATGGCTACACCTTC. Using reference TRBV7-9 and TRBJ1-2 for the parts outside the CDR3, the full variable domain is DTGVSQNPRHKITKRGQNVTFRCDPISEHNRLYWYRQTLGQGPEFLTYFQNEAQLEKSRLLSDRFSAERPKGSFSTLEIQRTEQGDSAMYLCASSLSANYGYTFGSGTRLTVV.

This clone was detected only once. The rearrangement links TRBV19 to TRBJ1-2, with unresolved D. Trimming took off 10 bases at V and 8 bases at J, with 23 bases between the two ends. From germline, CDR1 is LNHDA and CDR2 SQIVND (reference sequence). The CDR3 totals 14 residues. This CDR3 reads CATSLRNPSQGYTF. In nucleotides, the CDR3 is TGTGCCACCTCCCTCCGAAACCCTTCACAAGGCTACACCTTC.